The rows below give T cell receptor beta chains drawn from one sample of a study of shared clonotypes between healthy human individuals. Measured with immunoSEQ multiplex PCR; TCRdb has only the in-frame clones, and not every one. The sample records a few million clones, approximately 96% being singletons. The source material was naive CD4+ T cells sorted from blood. Receptors originate from a man aged 18 to 29 in good health. Both conserved end residues are part of each CDR3. A D gene is named only where the DNA matches it firmly.

D gene: -
CDR3 length: 13
V gene: TRBV28
J gene: TRBJ2-5
CDR3 protein: CASSLGGLETQYF
CDR3 DNA: TGTGCCAGCAGTTTGGGGGGGCTGGAGACCCAGTACTTC

D gene: TRBD2
CDR3 length: 13
V gene: TRBV29-1
J gene: TRBJ2-5
CDR3 protein: CSALGGGQETQYF
CDR3 DNA: TGCAGCGCTCTGGGCGGGGGCCAAGAGACCCAGTACTTC

D gene: -
CDR3 length: 15
V gene: TRBV5-4
J gene: TRBJ2-2
CDR3 protein: CASSLGFGVTGELFF
CDR3 DNA: TGTGCCAGCAGCTTAGGGTTTGGGGTTACCGGGGAGCTGTTTTTT

D gene: -
CDR3 length: 15
V gene: TRBV9
J gene: TRBJ2-3
CDR3 protein: CASSSRDIRTDTQYF
CDR3 DNA: TGTGCCAGCAGCTCCCGGGACATACGTACAGATACGCAGTATTTT

D gene: TRBD2
CDR3 length: 15
V gene: TRBV4-2
J gene: TRBJ2-1
CDR3 protein: CASSQGRTSGDEQFF
CDR3 DNA: TGTGCCAGCAGCCAAGGTAGGACTAGCGGTGATGAGCAGTTCTTC

D gene: -
CDR3 length: 16
V gene: TRBV15
J gene: TRBJ2-3
CDR3 protein: CATSRGEGGSTDTQYF
CDR3 DNA: TGTGCCACCAGCAGAGGCGAGGGGGGTTCCACAGATACGCAGTATTTT

D gene: TRBD2
CDR3 length: 16
V gene: TRBV7-9
J gene: TRBJ2-2
CDR3 protein: CASSLDRPSGTGELFF
CDR3 DNA: TGTGCCAGCAGCTTAGATCGTCCTAGCGGCACCGGGGAGCTGTTTTTT

D gene: -
CDR3 length: 13
V gene: TRBV6-1
J gene: TRBJ2-7
CDR3 protein: CASIRDGPYEQYF
CDR3 DNA: TGTGCCAGCATCCGGGACGGCCCCTACGAGCAGTACTTC

D gene: -
CDR3 length: 13
V gene: TRBV9
J gene: TRBJ2-1
CDR3 protein: CASSVGYYNEQFF
CDR3 DNA: TGTGCCAGCAGCGTAGGTTATTACAATGAGCAGTTCTTC

D gene: -
CDR3 length: 14
V gene: TRBV4-1
J gene: TRBJ2-3
CDR3 protein: CASSQAERTDTQYF
CDR3 DNA: TGCGCCAGCAGCCAAGCGGAAAGAACAGATACGCAGTATTTT

D gene: -
CDR3 length: 14
V gene: TRBV4-1
J gene: TRBJ1-6
CDR3 protein: CASSQNDRASPLHF
CDR3 DNA: TGCGCCAGCAGCCAAAACGACCGAGCCTCACCCCTCCACTTT

D gene: -
CDR3 length: 14
V gene: TRBV10-3
J gene: TRBJ2-1
CDR3 protein: CAIRRSLSNNEQFF
CDR3 DNA: TGTGCCATCAGGCGTAGCCTCAGCAATAATGAGCAGTTCTTC

D gene: -
CDR3 length: 15
V gene: TRBV4-3
J gene: TRBJ1-4
CDR3 protein: CASSPSRGTNEKLFF
CDR3 DNA: TGCGCCAGCAGCCCAAGCAGAGGGACTAATGAAAAACTGTTTTTT

D gene: -
CDR3 length: 14
V gene: TRBV19
J gene: TRBJ1-4
CDR3 protein: CASSPTGDNEKLFF
CDR3 DNA: TGTGCCAGTAGCCCGACAGGCGACAATGAAAAACTGTTTTTT

D gene: -
CDR3 length: 14
V gene: TRBV10-3
J gene: TRBJ2-7
CDR3 protein: CAISIGSGSYEQYF
CDR3 DNA: TGTGCCATCAGTATTGGGTCAGGCTCCTACGAGCAGTACTTC

D gene: -
CDR3 length: 13
V gene: TRBV5-5
J gene: TRBJ1-2
CDR3 protein: CASSFTANYGYTF
CDR3 DNA: TGTGCCAGCAGCTTTACGGCAAACTATGGCTACACCTTC

D gene: TRBD1
CDR3 length: 17
V gene: TRBV18
J gene: TRBJ1-3
CDR3 protein: CASSRQGQPNSGNTIYF
CDR3 DNA: TGTGCCAGCTCACGACAGGGACAGCCGAACTCTGGAAACACCATATATTTT

D gene: -
CDR3 length: 14
V gene: TRBV29-1
J gene: TRBJ1-1
CDR3 protein: CSVVSQVGNTEAFF
CDR3 DNA: TGCAGCGTTGTGTCACAGGTTGGGAACACTGAAGCTTTCTTT

D gene: TRBD1
CDR3 length: 15
V gene: TRBV5-4
J gene: TRBJ2-7
CDR3 protein: CASSFGQGPSYEQYF
CDR3 DNA: TGTGCCAGCAGTTTTGGACAGGGACCTTCCTACGAGCAGTACTTC

D gene: -
CDR3 length: 12
V gene: TRBV29-1
J gene: TRBJ2-7
CDR3 protein: CSADGESYEQYF
CDR3 DNA: TGCAGCGCTGACGGGGAGAGCTACGAGCAGTACTTC

D gene: -
CDR3 length: 16
V gene: TRBV11-2
J gene: TRBJ2-3
CDR3 protein: CASSLDVQGTTDTQYF
CDR3 DNA: TGTGCCAGCAGCTTAGATGTCCAGGGCACCACAGATACGCAGTATTTT

D gene: TRBD1
CDR3 length: 13
V gene: TRBV7-8
J gene: TRBJ2-5
CDR3 protein: CASSLDRGETQYF
CDR3 DNA: TGTGCCAGCAGCTTGGACAGGGGGGAGACCCAGTACTTC

D gene: -
CDR3 length: 13
V gene: TRBV2
J gene: TRBJ1-1
CDR3 protein: CASSRTKDTEAFF
CDR3 DNA: TGTGCCAGCTCGAGGACGAAGGACACTGAAGCTTTCTTT

D gene: -
CDR3 length: 15
V gene: TRBV4-3
J gene: TRBJ2-7
CDR3 protein: CASSQDIGTTFEQYF
CDR3 DNA: TGCGCCAGCAGCCAAGATATTGGGACAACCTTCGAGCAGTACTTC

D gene: -
CDR3 length: 16
V gene: TRBV29-1
J gene: TRBJ2-6
CDR3 protein: CSVGTHLPSGANVLTF
CDR3 DNA: TGCAGCGTCGGGACACACCTACCCTCTGGGGCCAACGTCCTGACTTTC

D gene: TRBD2
CDR3 length: 18
V gene: TRBV5-1
J gene: TRBJ2-5
CDR3 protein: CASSSYRTSGGAPETQYF
CDR3 DNA: TGCGCCAGCAGCTCGTACCGGACTAGCGGGGGGGCACCGGAGACCCAGTACTTC

D gene: -
CDR3 length: 12
V gene: TRBV30
J gene: TRBJ1-4
CDR3 protein: CAWSRGREKLFF
CDR3 DNA: TGTGCCTGGAGTCGGGGCCGTGAAAAACTGTTTTTT

D gene: -
CDR3 length: 16
V gene: TRBV5-5
J gene: TRBJ1-2
CDR3 protein: CASSLLMQGIGYGYTF
CDR3 DNA: TGTGCCAGCAGCTTGCTCATGCAGGGGATCGGCTATGGCTACACCTTC

D gene: TRBD1
CDR3 length: 16
V gene: TRBV28
J gene: TRBJ2-3
CDR3 protein: CASSPAGQGKTDTQYF
CDR3 DNA: TGTGCCAGCAGTCCCGCCGGACAGGGGAAGACAGATACGCAGTATTTT

D gene: -
CDR3 length: 18
V gene: TRBV4-1
J gene: TRBJ2-7
CDR3 protein: CASPQPQGGGTPPYEQYF
CDR3 DNA: TGCGCCAGCCCACAACCCCAGGGGGGAGGGACTCCCCCATACGAGCAGTACTTC

D gene: TRBD1
CDR3 length: 16
V gene: TRBV6-1
J gene: TRBJ2-7
CDR3 protein: CASSEGYDRGPYEQYF
CDR3 DNA: TGTGCCAGCAGTGAAGGTTATGACAGGGGACCCTACGAGCAGTACTTC

D gene: TRBD2
CDR3 length: 16
V gene: TRBV7-2
J gene: TRBJ2-7
CDR3 protein: CASSQGTSGLGYEQYF
CDR3 DNA: TGTGCCAGCAGCCAAGGGACTAGCGGGCTTGGTTACGAGCAGTACTTC

D gene: -
CDR3 length: 15
V gene: TRBV7-5
J gene: TRBJ2-7
CDR3 protein: CARSLEGSPLDEQYF
CDR3 DNA: TGTGCCAGAAGCTTAGAGGGTAGTCCCTTGGACGAGCAGTACTTC

D gene: TRBD2
CDR3 length: 14
V gene: TRBV5-1
J gene: TRBJ2-3
CDR3 protein: CASNLGSGTDTQYF
CDR3 DNA: TGCGCCAGCAACCTGGGTAGCGGGACAGATACGCAGTATTTT

D gene: -
CDR3 length: 14
V gene: TRBV5-1
J gene: TRBJ2-2
CDR3 protein: CASSLLLPTGELFF
CDR3 DNA: TGCGCCAGCAGCTTGTTACTCCCCACCGGGGAGCTGTTTTTT

D gene: -
CDR3 length: 15
V gene: TRBV14
J gene: TRBJ2-3
CDR3 protein: CASSHLLSPTDTQYF
CDR3 DNA: TGTGCCAGCAGCCATTTGCTTTCACCCACAGATACGCAGTATTTT

D gene: TRBD1
CDR3 length: 16
V gene: TRBV7-2
J gene: TRBJ1-2
CDR3 protein: CASSLEGGGSVYGYTF
CDR3 DNA: TGTGCCAGCAGCTTAGAGGGAGGGGGCTCGGTCTATGGCTACACCTTC

D gene: TRBD2
CDR3 length: 13
V gene: TRBV29-1
J gene: TRBJ2-3
CDR3 protein: CSVRRDYGDTQYF
CDR3 DNA: TGCAGCGTTCGCAGGGACTACGGAGATACGCAGTATTTT

D gene: TRBD1
CDR3 length: 15
V gene: TRBV7-8
J gene: TRBJ1-2
CDR3 protein: CASSGRFEGAHGYTF
CDR3 DNA: TGTGCCAGCAGCGGGCGTTTCGAGGGGGCCCATGGCTACACCTTC

D gene: TRBD2
CDR3 length: 16
V gene: TRBV7-2
J gene: TRBJ2-3
CDR3 protein: CASSLGLAGVADTQYF
CDR3 DNA: TGTGCCAGCAGCTTAGGGCTAGCGGGAGTCGCAGATACGCAGTATTTT

D gene: TRBD1
CDR3 length: 14
V gene: TRBV18
J gene: TRBJ1-2
CDR3 protein: CASSLGRQGYGYTF
CDR3 DNA: TGTGCCAGCTCACTCGGCAGACAGGGCTATGGCTACACCTTC